This T cell receptor beta chain was identified in a study of T cell repertoires and HLA-DP antigens. Study summary: CD4+ T cells were cocultured with HeLa cells expressing HLA-DP. Two male donors and one female donor spanned ages 18-to-29 through 60-to-69. Overall study findings and caveats: Responder cells were total CD4+ cells with a HeLa antigen-presenting system.

Untouched CD4+ T cells were bead-isolated at about 98% purity. Assay: immunoSEQ multiplex PCR; the TCRdb copy retains only in-frame clones and omits some. Found here are about 73,000 clones, over 75% of them singletons; the top ten hold 1.6%. Remarks on this clone: As yet, its antigen is unknown.

This CDR3 is built from 14 residues. Germline V CDR1 and CDR2: LGHNA, YSLEER. Trimming removed 4 bases at V and 4 bases at J, with 13 bases between. The rearrangement uses TRBV4-3 and TRBJ1-1; D is unclear. Sequencing was carried out using CD4+ T cells from PBMCs. The receptor comes from a man between 60 and 75 years old in good health and CMV-seronegative. The CDR3 DNA sequence: TGCGCCAGCAGCCGGGGTATTGGGCGCACTGAAGCTTTCTTT. As protein: CASSRGIGRTEAFF.